This passage covers 11 T cell receptor beta chains from one sample sequenced in a study of cytomegalovirus exposure and HLA in healthy donors. The PCR ran on 60 Vbeta and 13 Jbeta primers. Some clones are missing from TCRdb's copy, which holds only in-frame ones; the method was immunoSEQ multiplex PCR. The top ten hold 1.5% to 2.5% of the sample, which has more than 140,000 clones, approximately 82% seen once. Source material: PBMCs. Every receptor here comes from a woman in her forties in good health and CMV-seronegative.

V is TRBV2 and J is TRBJ2-1; tentatively, D is TRBD2 (6 bases). Germline CDR1 SNHLY, CDR2 FYNNEI. The CDR3 runs 13 residues. V lost 6 bases and J 7 bases, leaving 13 bases between the germline ends. The DNA of the CDR3 is TGTGCCAGCAGCGGCGGGATTGAAAATGAGCAGTTCTTC. Translation gives CASSGGIENEQFF.

The chain employs TRBV28 and TRBJ2-5, with D possibly being TRBD1 (6 bases). The J call is doubtful: the DNA matches TRBJ2-7 better. The V gene's germline CDR1 is MDHEN and CDR2 SYDVKM. The CDR3 contains 13 residues. In DNA, the CDR3 is TGTGCCAGCACGGACCAGGGGATCTACGAGCAGTACTTC. Translation gives CASTDQGIYEQYF.

The rearrangement links TRBV6-5 to TRBJ1-1, with TRBD1 matching over 7 bases. This CDR3 has 15 amino acids. In germline, CDR1 is MNHEY, CDR2 SVGAGI. V lost 2 bases and J lost 5; bases outside the gene matches: 8. CDR3: CASSYIQGSGTEAFF. The CDR3 DNA follows: TGTGCCAGCAGTTACATACAGGGGTCTGGTACTGAAGCTTTCTTT.

The chain is built from TRBV6-5 and TRBJ1-2, with D possibly TRBD1 on 5 matching bases. Germline-derived CDR1 and CDR2 are MNHEY and SVGAGI. This CDR3 comprises 13 residues. With 6 bases removed from V and 3 bases from J, the gap between germline ends came to 11 bases. CDR3: CASSRVPYYGYTF. Written as DNA, the CDR3 is TGTGCCAGCAGCAGGGTCCCCTACTATGGCTACACCTTC.

The chain has TRBV7-9 and TRBJ2-1; TRBD2 matches 11 bases. The germline V gene has CDR1 SEHNR and CDR2 FQNEAQ (reference sequence). CDR3 size: 14 residues. V lost 10 bases, J lost 8 bases, and 10 bases stayed unmatched. The CDR3 coding sequence is TGTGCCACCAGAACTAGCGGGAGTGAGCATGAGCAGTTCTTC. As protein: CATRTSGSEHEQFF.

The rearrangement joins TRBV9 to TRBJ2-5, with 11 nucleotides matching TRBD2. The CDR3 has 15 amino acids. CDR1 and CDR2 (germline): SGDLS, YYNGEE. Trimming took 0 bases from V and 4 from J; bases not matched to a gene: 2. CDR3 nucleotides: TGTGCCAGCAGCGTAGATAGCGGGAGGGGAGAGACCCAGTACTTC. It translates to CASSVDSGRGETQYF.

The chain carries TRBV4-3 and TRBJ2-7; 10 bases agree with TRBD2. CDR1 is LGHNA, CDR2 YSLEER, per germline. CDR3 length: 15 amino acids. Trimming cost V 0 bases and J 1 base; bases outside gene matches: 0. The CDR3 sequence is CASSQELAGSYEQYF. The DNA of the CDR3 is TGCGCCAGCAGCCAAGAACTAGCGGGATCCTACGAGCAGTACTTC.

The chain is built from TRBV7-6 and TRBJ2-5; 7 bases are shared with TRBD1. The V gene end was trimmed by 4 bases and the J gene end by 3 bases; junction bases not matched to a gene: 11. The CDR3 consists of 16 residues. Germline CDR1 SGHVS, CDR2 FNYEAQ. The CDR3 DNA follows: TGTGCCAGCAGCTACTCCGCGACAGGGCCTAAAGAGACCCAGTACTTC. Protein product: CASSYSATGPKETQYF.

The chain recombines TRBV4-2 with TRBJ2-5; TRBD1 might be the D (5 bases). The length of the CDR3 is 17 residues. Trimming removed 2 bases at V and 2 bases at J, with 18 bases between. Germline V gene sequence: CDR1 LGHNA, CDR2 YNFKEQ. The chain's CDR3 is CASSQFKSQGLQETQYF. CDR3 in DNA: TGTGCCAGCAGCCAATTTAAGTCCCAGGGCTTACAAGAGACCCAGTACTTC.

The chain carries TRBV7-2 and TRBJ2-3; D is possibly TRBD2 (6 bases). The CDR3 covers 13 residues. Trimming stripped 6 bases from V and 4 bases from J, with 11 bases between. Germline lookup yields CDR1 SGHTA and CDR2 FQGNSA. CDR3 coding DNA: TGTGCCAGCAGTTTGACTAGGTCAGATACGCAGTATTTT. Its translation: CASSLTRSDTQYF.

The chain employs TRBV5-4 and TRBJ1-4; D is uncertain. The germline V and J ends were trimmed by 0 bases and 7 bases, with 13 bases remaining between them. Germline V gene data show CDR1 as SGHNT and CDR2 as YYREEE (reference sequence). CDR3 size: 15 residues. CDR3 nucleotide sequence: TGTGCCAGCAGCTTGGCGGGGAGTTTGGCTGAAAAACTGTTTTTT. Its protein is CASSLAGSLAEKLFF.